The TCR beta chain under discussion was sequenced for a study of T cells in Graves' hyperthyroidism and ophthalmopathy. This clonotype was seen at least ten times. Hyperthyroidism patients were newly diagnosed, had disease duration under 2 months, and were aged 18 to 65 years. Lactation, pregnancy, other autoimmune disease or uncontrolled infection excluded patients. Preceding any ophthalmopathy symptoms, the blood sample dates from first hyperthyroidism diagnosis. The CDR3 sequence is 14 residues long. Between the trimmed V and J ends, which lost 1 base and 4 bases, there was a span of 10 bases. Germline CDR1 and CDR2: LGHDT and YNNKEL (reference sequence). From RNA transcripts, TCR beta CDR3 regions were amplified. HTBI primers drove first-round RT-PCR of the TCR CDR3. TCRdb reprocessed the multiplex PCR reads with MiXCR, giving one entry per CDR3 protein. Here the sample spans fewer than 650,000 distinct CDR3 sequences, 14% being singletons.

The source of this sequence is a woman aged 25 to 39 with Graves' hyperthyroidism that later progressed to Graves' ophthalmopathy. The rearrangement links TRBV3-1 to TRBJ1-1; D is uncertain. Sequenced sample: blood. The CDR3 coding sequence is TGTGCCAGCAGCCAAGGGCGGGCAGGCACTGAAGCTTTCTTT. Residues: CASSQGRAGTEAFF.